The rows below give T cell receptor beta chains drawn from one sample of a study of blood T cells in healthy people across ages. In TCRdb, the 5' RACE reads were re-called with MiXCR into one record per CDR3 protein. The data show more than 1,000,000 distinct CDR3 sequences, with under 30% seen just once and approximately 0.79% held by the top ten. The same specimen was also included in a second study, on T cells of mothers and their children.

The specimen sequenced was blood. These receptors all stem from a girl aged 2-10 years in good health. Each CDR3 is given with its conserved first and last residue. Fields, in order: D gene, clone size, J gene, V gene, CDR3 DNA, CDR3 protein. D genes are given only for firm matches. The listing skips clone size in some rows; elsewhere it reads once, few, many or a size class.

-,-,TRBJ2-1,TRBV29-1,TGCAGCGTTGAATTGATCACAAAGCAGTTCTTC,CSVELITKQFF
-,few,TRBJ2-1,TRBV29-1,TGCAGCGTTGGACCGGTAATAGGGGATTATGAGCAGTTCTTC,CSVGPVIGDYEQFF
TRBD2,few,TRBJ2-1,TRBV12-3/TRBV12-4,TGTGCCGTGTGGGGGGGGTCCTACAATGAGCAGTTCTTC,CAVWGGSYNEQFF
TRBD1,-,TRBJ2-2,TRBV5-6,TGTGCCAGCAGCCCCTACAGGGGGTATTCCGGGGAGCTGTTTTTT,CASSPYRGYSGELFF
-,few,TRBJ2-7,TRBV12-3/TRBV12-4,TGTGCCAGCAGTTTTGAGGACTCCTACGAGCAGTACTTC,CASSFEDSYEQYF
-,few,TRBJ2-7,TRBV12-3/TRBV12-4,TGTGCCAGCAGTTTTGGGGACGGCATCTCCTACGAGCAGTACTTC,CASSFGDGISYEQYF
-,few,TRBJ2-2,TRBV6-6,TGTGCCAGCAGTTACCTAGGGGTATCCGGGGAGCTGTTTTTT,CASSYLGVSGELFF
TRBD2,-,TRBJ2-1,TRBV7-8,TGTGCCAGCAGCTTGGATTCTAGCGGGAGGGCTTCTTACAATGAGCAGTTCTTC,CASSLDSSGRASYNEQFF
-,few,TRBJ1-4,TRBV7-2,TGTGCCAGCAGCTTAGTCAGTACAACTAATGAAAAACTGTTTTTT,CASSLVSTTNEKLFF
-,-,TRBJ2-1,TRBV7-9,TGTGCCAGCAGCCTTCCGAAGGGGCATGAGCAGTTCTTC,CASSLPKGHEQFF
-,-,TRBJ2-1,TRBV4-2,TGTGCCAGCAGCCAAGTTGTTAGCCCGGATGAGCAGTTCTTC,CASSQVVSPDEQFF